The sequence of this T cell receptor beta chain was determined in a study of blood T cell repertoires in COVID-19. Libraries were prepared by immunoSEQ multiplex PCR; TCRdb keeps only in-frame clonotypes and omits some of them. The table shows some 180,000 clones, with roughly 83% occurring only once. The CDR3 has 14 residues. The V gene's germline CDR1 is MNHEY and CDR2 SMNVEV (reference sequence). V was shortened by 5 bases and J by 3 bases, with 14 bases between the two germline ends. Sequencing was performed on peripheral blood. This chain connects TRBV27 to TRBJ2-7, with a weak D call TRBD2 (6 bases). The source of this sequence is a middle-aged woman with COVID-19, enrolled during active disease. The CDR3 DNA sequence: TGTGCCAGCAGTCCCGGACTATCCCGCTACGAGCAGTACTTC. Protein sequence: CASSPGLSRYEQYF.